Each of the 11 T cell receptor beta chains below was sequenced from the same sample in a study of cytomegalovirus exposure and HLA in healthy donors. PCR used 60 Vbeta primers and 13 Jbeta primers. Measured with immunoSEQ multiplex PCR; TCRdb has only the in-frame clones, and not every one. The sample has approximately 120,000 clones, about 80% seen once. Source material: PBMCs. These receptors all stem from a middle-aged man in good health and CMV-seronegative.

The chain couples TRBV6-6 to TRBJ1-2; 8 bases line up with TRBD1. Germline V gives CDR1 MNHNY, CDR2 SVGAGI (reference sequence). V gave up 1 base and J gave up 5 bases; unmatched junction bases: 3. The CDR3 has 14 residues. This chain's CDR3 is CASSYWTGNYGYTF. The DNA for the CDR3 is TGTGCCAGCAGTTACTGGACAGGGAATTATGGCTACACCTTC.

The CDR3 coding sequence is TGTGCCAGCAGTTTAGTCCGTTATACGCAGTATTTT. It codes for CASSLVRYTQYF. This chain links TRBV28 with TRBJ2-3, with D uncertain. Germline-derived CDR1 and CDR2 are MDHEN and SYDVKM. This CDR3 spans 12 amino acids. V was pared by 2 bases and J by 7 bases, with 7 bases between.

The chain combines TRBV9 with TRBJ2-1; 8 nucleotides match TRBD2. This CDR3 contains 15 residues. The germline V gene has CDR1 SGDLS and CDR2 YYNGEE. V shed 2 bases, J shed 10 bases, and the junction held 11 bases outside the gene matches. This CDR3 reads CASSVTGGAGEEQFF. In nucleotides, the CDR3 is TGTGCCAGCAGCGTCACGGGGGGGGCCGGTGAAGAGCAGTTCTTC.

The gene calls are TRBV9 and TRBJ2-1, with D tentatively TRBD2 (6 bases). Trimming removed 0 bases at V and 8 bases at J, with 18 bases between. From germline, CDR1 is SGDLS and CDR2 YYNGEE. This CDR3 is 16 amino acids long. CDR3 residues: CASSVALSSASDEQFF. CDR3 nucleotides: TGTGCCAGCAGCGTAGCTTTGTCTAGCGCGTCCGATGAGCAGTTCTTC.

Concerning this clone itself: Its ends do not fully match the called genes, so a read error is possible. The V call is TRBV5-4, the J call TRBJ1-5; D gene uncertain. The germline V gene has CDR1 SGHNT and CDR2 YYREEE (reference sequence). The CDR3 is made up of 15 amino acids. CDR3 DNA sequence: TGCGCCAGCAGCCAAGATGTCGGTAGCAATCAGCCCCAGCATTTT. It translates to CASSQDVGSNQPQHF.

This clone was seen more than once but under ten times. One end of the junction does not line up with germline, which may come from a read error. CDR3 sequence: CASAPAVVREETQYF. For the CDR3, the DNA is TGTGCCAGCGCACCAGCGGTTGTACGGGAGGAGACCCAGTACTTC. V and J are TRBV18 and TRBJ2-5; perhaps TRBD2 as D (6 bases). The CDR3 covers 15 residues. CDR1 is KGHSH and CDR2 is LQKENI in the germline V gene. Together with reference TRBV18 and TRBJ2-5, the CDR3 gives the full variable domain: NAGVMQNPRHLVRRRGQEARLRCSPMKGHSHVYWYRQLPEEGLKFMVYLQKENIIDESGMPKERFSAEFPKEGPSILRIQQVVRGDSAAYFCASAPAVVREETQYFGPGTRLLVL.

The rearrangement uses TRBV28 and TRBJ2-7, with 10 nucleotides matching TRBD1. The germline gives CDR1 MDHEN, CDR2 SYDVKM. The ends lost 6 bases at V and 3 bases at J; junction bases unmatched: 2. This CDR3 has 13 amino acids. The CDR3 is CASSGTGVYEQYF. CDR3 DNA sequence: TGTGCCAGCAGCGGGACAGGGGTCTACGAGCAGTACTTC.

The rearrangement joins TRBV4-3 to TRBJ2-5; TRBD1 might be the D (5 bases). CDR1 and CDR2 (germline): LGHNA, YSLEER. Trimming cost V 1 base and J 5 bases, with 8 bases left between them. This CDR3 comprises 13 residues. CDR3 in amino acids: CASSQGPGETQYF. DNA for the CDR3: TGCGCCAGCAGCCAAGGACCAGGGGAGACCCAGTACTTC.

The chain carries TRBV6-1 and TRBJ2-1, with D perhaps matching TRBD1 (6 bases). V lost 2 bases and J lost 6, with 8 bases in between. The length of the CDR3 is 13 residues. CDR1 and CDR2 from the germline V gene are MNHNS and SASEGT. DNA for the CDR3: TGTGCCAGCAGTGAACAGGGGCGCAATGAGCAGTTCTTC. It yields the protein CASSEQGRNEQFF.

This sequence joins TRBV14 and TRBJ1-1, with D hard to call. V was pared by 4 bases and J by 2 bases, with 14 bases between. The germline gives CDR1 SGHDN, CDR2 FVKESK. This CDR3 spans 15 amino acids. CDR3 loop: CASSPRLAFNTEAFF. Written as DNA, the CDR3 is TGTGCCAGCAGCCCCCGTCTGGCCTTCAACACTGAAGCTTTCTTT.

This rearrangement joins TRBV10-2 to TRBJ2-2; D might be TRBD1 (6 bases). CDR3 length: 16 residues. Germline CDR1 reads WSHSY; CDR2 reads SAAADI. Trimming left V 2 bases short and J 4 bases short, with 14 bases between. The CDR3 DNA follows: TGCGCCAGCAGTGAGCCCTCGGGGACAACCACCGGGGAGCTGTTTTTT. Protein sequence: CASSEPSGTTTGELFF.